These 14 T cell receptor beta chains originate from one sample sequenced in a study of T cells in Graves' hyperthyroidism and ophthalmopathy. RNA transcripts were the template for amplifying TCR beta CDR3 regions. The primer set for the first-round RT-PCR of the TCR CDR3 was HTBI. MiXCR was run by TCRdb on the multiplex PCR reads, yielding one entry per CDR3 protein. The table has approximately 720,000 distinct CDR3 sequences, roughly a sixth seen once. Sequenced input: blood. Every receptor here comes from a woman aged 50 to 65 with Graves' hyperthyroidism that later progressed to Graves' ophthalmopathy.

CDR3 DNA: TGTGCCAGTGGGCTCTCAGGGTGGTTTCAGCCCCAGCATTTT. Its protein is CASGLSGWFQPQHF. The chain is built from TRBV12-3 or TRBV12-4 and TRBJ1-5, with TRBD1 as a possible D gene (5 bases). V was shortened by 9 bases and J by 6 bases, with 18 bases between the two germline ends. The CDR3 runs to 14 residues.

This clonotype was detected ten times or more. The chain couples TRBV12-3 or TRBV12-4 to TRBJ2-3; TRBD1 matches 9 bases. Unmatched junction bases numbered 6, after V lost 6 bases and J lost 2 bases. CDR3 length equals 15 residues. The CDR3 sequence: CASSIGQGNTDTQYF. In nucleotides, the CDR3 is TGTGCCAGCAGCATCGGACAGGGGAACACAGATACGCAGTATTTT.

The sample holds a few counts of this clonotype. V usage is TRBV7-9 and J usage is TRBJ1-1, with 11 bases fitting TRBD1. Germline V lookup: CDR1 SEHNR, CDR2 FQNEAQ (reference sequence). The CDR3 runs 18 residues. V gave up 4 bases and J gave up 7 bases; unmatched junction bases: 17. In DNA form, the CDR3 reads TGTGCCAGCAGCTCCGCCCTTGCCCGGGGACAGGGGGGGATTGAAGCTTTCTTT. As protein: CASSSALARGQGGIEAFF.

This clonotype has only a few counts. The chain joins TRBV30 to TRBJ1-1; the D is unclear. The CDR3 is made up of 12 amino acids. With 5 bases removed from V and 3 bases from J, the gap between germline ends came to 10 bases. Looked up from germline, CDR1 is GTSNPN and CDR2 is SVGIG (reference sequence). The CDR3 bases are TGTGCCTGGGCTGAGGGCCACACTGAAGCTTTCTTT. This gives the protein CAWAEGHTEAFF.

This clonotype was counted only a few times. The rearrangement links TRBV7-9 to TRBJ2-7, with a weak D call TRBD1 (6 bases). The CDR3 covers 12 residues. V shed 5 bases and J shed 5 bases, with 10 bases lying between them. Germline CDR1 SEHNR, CDR2 FQNEAQ (reference sequence). CDR3 in amino acids: CASSEAGDEQYF. The DNA for the CDR3 is TGTGCCAGCAGCGAGGCAGGGGACGAGCAGTACTTC.

The chain carries TRBV7-9 and TRBJ2-2, with a weak D call TRBD1 (6 bases). Germline CDR1 SEHNR, CDR2 FQNEAQ (reference sequence). V was clipped by 9 bases and J by 4 bases, with 15 bases between them. The CDR3 loop spans 14 amino acids. The CDR3 sequence: CASGAGESTGELFF. The DNA of the CDR3 is TGTGCCAGTGGGGCAGGGGAGAGCACCGGGGAGCTGTTTTTT.

At least ten counts were recorded for this clonotype. This chain links TRBV12-3 or TRBV12-4 with TRBJ1-5; D remains ambiguous. The CDR3 sequence is 12 residues long. Trimming took 4 bases from V and 5 from J, leaving 6 bases between them. The CDR3, as DNA: TGTGCCAGCAGTTCCGGGGATCAGCCCCAGCATTTT. Its protein is CASSSGDQPQHF.

This clonotype was counted ten times or more. This rearrangement joins TRBV20-1 to TRBJ2-3, with TRBD2 matching 8 bases. Germline CDR1 and CDR2: DFQATT and SNEGSKA (reference sequence). Germline trimming cut 6 bases from V and 2 bases from J; bases unmatched to any gene: 7. The CDR3 extends over 14 amino acids. CDR3 sequence reads: CSARSGGDTDTQYF. CDR3 DNA sequence: TGCAGTGCAAGAAGCGGGGGAGACACAGATACGCAGTATTTT.

A word on this clonotype: A single base separates this from a much larger clone, so it may be a read error. V is TRBV9 and J is TRBJ2-7, with 9 bases lining up with TRBD1. CDR3 length equals 13 residues. Germline CDR1 and CDR2: SGDLS and YYNGEE. In nucleotides, the CDR3 is TGTGGCAGCGGGCGGGGACAGGGCTACGAGCAGTACTTC. Translated, it gives CGSGRGQGYEQYF.

This clonotype occurred a few times. This chain joins TRBV15 and TRBJ1-4; D is undetermined. Germline CDR1 and CDR2: LNHNV and YYDKDF (reference sequence). The V end lost 4 bases, the J end lost 8 bases, and 29 bases lay between the germline ends. The CDR3 spans 19 residues. CDR3 residues: CATSILGLSHPHEREKLFF. DNA of the CDR3: TGTGCCACCAGCATACTCGGGCTTTCGCACCCTCATGAGAGGGAAAAACTGTTTTTT.

The chain is built from TRBV11-3 and TRBJ2-3; D possibly corresponds to TRBD1 (6 bases). This CDR3 contains 16 residues. The germline CDR1 and CDR2 sequences are SGHNT and YENEEA. Trimming shortened V by 5 bases and J by 3 bases, and 18 bases separated the two germline ends. CDR3: CASSRDLRTETDTQYF. CDR3 DNA: TGTGCCAGCAGCCGAGATTTGCGGACAGAGACAGATACGCAGTATTTT.

This clonotype occurred a few times. The chain is built from TRBV7-6 and TRBJ2-2; possibly TRBD1 for D (5 bases). The CDR3 spans 13 residues. V dropped 5 bases and J dropped 6 bases, with 10 bases sitting between them. The germline gives CDR1 SGHVS, CDR2 FNYEAQ. The CDR3 bases are TGTGCCAGCAGCGTTACAGGTGCCGGGGAGCTGTTTTTT. This gives the protein CASSVTGAGELFF.

This clonotype has only a few counts. This chain links TRBV6-1 with TRBJ1-5; D is uncertain. Between the trimmed V and J ends, which lost 5 bases and 0 bases, there was a span of 14 bases. The CDR3 loop spans 16 amino acids. Per the germline V gene, CDR1 is MNHNS and CDR2 is SASEGT. CDR3 in amino acids: CASSLRPGTSNQPQHF. The CDR3 coding sequence is TGTGCCAGCAGTCTCCGACCAGGAACTAGCAATCAGCCCCAGCATTTT.

The genes are TRBV3-1 and TRBJ2-1; the match to TRBD1 covers 8 bases. Trimming cost V 4 bases and J 7 bases; bases outside gene matches: 12. Germline loops: CDR1 LGHDT, CDR2 YNNKEL (reference sequence). This CDR3 is 16 amino acids long. In DNA, the CDR3 is TGTGCCAGCAGCCCATATCGACAGGGGAAGAGGAATGAGCAGTTCTTC. Translated: CASSPYRQGKRNEQFF.